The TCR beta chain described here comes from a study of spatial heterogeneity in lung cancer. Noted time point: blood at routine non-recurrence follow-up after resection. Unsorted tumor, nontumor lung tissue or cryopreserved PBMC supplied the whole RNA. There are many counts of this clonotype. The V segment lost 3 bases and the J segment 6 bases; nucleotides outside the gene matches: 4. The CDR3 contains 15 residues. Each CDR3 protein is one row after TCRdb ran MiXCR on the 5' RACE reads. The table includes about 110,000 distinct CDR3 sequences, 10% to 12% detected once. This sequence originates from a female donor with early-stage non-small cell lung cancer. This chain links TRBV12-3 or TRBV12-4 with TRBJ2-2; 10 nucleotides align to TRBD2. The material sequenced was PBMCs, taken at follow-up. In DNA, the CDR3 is TGTGCCAGCAGTTTGAGCGGGAGGGCCGCCGGGGAGCTGTTTTTT. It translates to CASSLSGRAAGELFF.